This TCR beta chain was profiled in a study of T-cell memory formation after mild COVID-19. Germline lookup yields CDR1 SNHLY and CDR2 FYNNEI. Trimming removed 7 bases at V and 0 bases at J, with 12 bases between. This CDR3 contains 15 residues. A single record per CDR3 protein comes from TCRdb applying MiXCR to the 5' RACE reads. The sample lists roughly 450,000 distinct CDR3 sequences, around a sixth seen once, with 9% to 15% in the top ten. This sequence joins TRBV2 and TRBJ2-2; possible D gene TRBD1, 6 bases. The material sequenced was PBMCs or a T cell subset sorted from them (not recorded which). The receptor's source is an adult woman who had mild COVID-19 (a few samples of this study predate the infection). Cell type and time point are not known. The CDR3, as DNA: TGTGCCAGCACCCCTCGGACAGCGAACACCGGGGAGCTGTTTTTT. Translated, it gives CASTPRTANTGELFF.